The sequence of this TCR beta chain was determined in a study of T cells in Graves' hyperthyroidism and ophthalmopathy. Amplified regions were TCR beta CDR3 sequences from RNA transcripts. The primer set for the first-round RT-PCR of the TCR CDR3 was HTBI. TCRdb reprocessed the multiplex PCR reads via MiXCR and lists one record per CDR3 protein. The data contain 550,000 to 650,000 distinct CDR3 sequences, 11% to 15% of them singletons. With a duration under 2 months, the hyperthyroidism was newly diagnosed in patients aged 18 to 65. This clonotype was counted between two and nine times. Its matching antigen is unknown. Points from the study as a whole: Peripheral blood also featured most of the thyroid clonotypes expanded above 0.001.

The V gene's germline CDR1 is GTSNPN and CDR2 SVGIG (reference sequence). Trimming stripped 1 base from V and 9 bases from J, with 13 bases between. The CDR3 runs 13 residues. The sequenced sample consisted of blood. This TCR was sampled from a woman aged 40 to 55 with Graves' hyperthyroidism. The chain recombines TRBV30 with TRBJ1-5; D unclear. The CDR3 sequence is CAWSASSIGPQHF. The DNA for the CDR3 is TGTGCCTGGAGTGCTAGTTCAATCGGGCCCCAGCATTTT. Supplemented by reference TRBV30 and TRBJ1-5, the full variable domain reads SQTIHQWPATLVQPVGSPLSLECTVEGTSNPNLYWYRQAAGRGLQLLFYSVGIGQISSEVPQNLSASRPQDRQFILSSKKLLLSDSGFYLCAWSASSIGPQHFGDGTRLSIL.